This TCR beta chain stems from a study of T cell responses to AZD1222 COVID-19 vaccine (dated by TCRdb to the early 2020s). Study-level background: AZD1222 recipients given second doses at about 4 weeks or at about 12 weeks were pooled, since spike-specific TCR depth and breadth were not found to differ between the two schedules. TCR sequencing covered 233 trial participants: 200 to 220 given two doses of AZD1222 and approximately 26 given two doses of MenACWY control vaccine. Enrollment into the trials was organized by age into subgroups of 18-55, 56-69 and 70-plus years, and those subgroups contained roughly 140, 27 and 60 TCR-sequenced participants, respectively.

From the cysteine through the phenylalanine, the CDR3 covers 15 amino acids. Just the 45-base CDR3 DNA is kept, in frame starting at base 1. According to the germline V gene, CDR1 reads SNHLY and CDR2 reads FYNNEI. V is trimmed back by 8 bases and J by 2 bases, and the junction contains 8 bases that no gene match accounts for. The time point label for this specimen denotes: baseline before first vaccination. The vaccinee samples were drawn from two UK trials, COV001 and COV002, one of which was a single-blind randomized controlled phase 2/3 trial testing AZD1222 (ChAdOx1 nCoV-19) in healthy adults. For TCRbeta chain sequencing, PBMC samples were collected from trial participants at day 0 and at day 28 after the second dose. Beyond this particular receptor, the publication reports: Because no day 14 peak-response samples were available, repertoires were characterized only after the peak T cell response. The vaccine-associated CD4 TCRs covered the entire spike protein, and the dominant responses fell in regions 160-218 and 743-854. Most participants were white British and females outnumbered males, and the authors suggested that clonal diversity may have been underestimated. Only 5 to 7 AZD1222 recipients were SARS-CoV-2 seropositive at baseline, limiting conclusions about previously exposed vaccinees. After two AZD1222 doses, both the breadth and the depth of spike-specific TCRs were significantly higher than at day 0 and than in MenACWY recipients. Nearly half of unique spike-specific TCRs reportedly recognized epitopes outside regions mutated in the B.1.351 and B.1.1.7 variants. In the small 56-69-year group, the increase in depth fell short of significance, most likely because of low power.

The CDR3 regions of human TCRbeta chains were analyzed by immunosequencing. Regarding the original processing steps: TCRs in the repertoires were matched against a reference library of SARS-CoV-2-specific TCRs that had been generated with the MIRA antigen-specificity platform. Breadth was defined as the fraction of unique TCRs that were SARS-CoV-2-associated, and depth was defined as the fraction of total T cells that were SARS-CoV-2-associated. Using the MIRA data, every spike-specific TCR was mapped to the spike region that the TCR reacted to and assigned to either a CD4 or a CD8 class. Log10-transformed breadth and depth values were compared by one-way ANOVA with Sidak's multiple comparisons tests. Here the immuneACCESS table is served through TCRdb, limited to in-frame sequences with V and J called. Missing clones are a known gap in these copies; in checked studies unresolved V genes cover under half, and the rest lacks a known reason. That table supplies the V and J calls and clone size; D and trimming were determined from the DNA. In all, the sample holds 150,000 to 180,000 clones, and 88% of those were seen once. The leading ten clones occupy around 3.2% of the sample.

This clone was picked up a small number of times. It has no known antigen specificity. There are no base qualities to consult, and no much larger clone falls within one base. The TCR originated in an adult in good health. The chain was built from TRBV2 and TRBJ1-5; TRBD1 matches 8 bases in the middle. Here the sequenced sample was peripheral blood, taken on day 0 of AZD1222 vaccination. The DNA sequence is as follows: TGTGCCAGCGATCCAGGGGGCTCGGGCAATCAGCCCCAGCATTTT. The resulting protein is CASDPGGSGNQPQHF.